Below, one TCR beta chain is given with its context. Antigen specificity is unknown. Other DNA sequences of this sample code for an identical CDR3. The PCR employed 60 Vbeta primers together with 13 Jbeta primers. TCRdb keeps only in-frame clones here, not all; method: immunoSEQ multiplex PCR. This sample has roughly 150,000 clones, with 70% to 80% found just once. This specimen comes from a study of cytomegalovirus exposure and HLA in healthy donors. At the level of the study: Among the approximately 370 donors who were genotyped, roughly 86% fell in the genetic ancestry cluster that is associated with self-reported Caucasian donors. Findings of the study overall: Later genetic work tied a missense DCLRE1C variant to beta-chain V and J trimming. Reportedly, HLA-A and HLA-B alleles of most subjects were accurately predicted from TCR beta.

V shed 2 bases and J shed 6 bases, with 8 bases lying between them. The V gene's germline CDR1 is LNHDA and CDR2 SQIVND (reference sequence). The CDR3 runs 13 residues. Sequencing was done on a sample of PBMCs. The gene calls are TRBV19 and TRBJ1-5, with a possible D match to TRBD1 (5 bases). This TCR was recovered from a young man in good health and CMV-seronegative. CDR3 DNA sequence: TGTGCCAGTAGTATACAGGGTGGTCAGCCCCAGCATTTT. Amino acid sequence: CASSIQGGQPQHF.